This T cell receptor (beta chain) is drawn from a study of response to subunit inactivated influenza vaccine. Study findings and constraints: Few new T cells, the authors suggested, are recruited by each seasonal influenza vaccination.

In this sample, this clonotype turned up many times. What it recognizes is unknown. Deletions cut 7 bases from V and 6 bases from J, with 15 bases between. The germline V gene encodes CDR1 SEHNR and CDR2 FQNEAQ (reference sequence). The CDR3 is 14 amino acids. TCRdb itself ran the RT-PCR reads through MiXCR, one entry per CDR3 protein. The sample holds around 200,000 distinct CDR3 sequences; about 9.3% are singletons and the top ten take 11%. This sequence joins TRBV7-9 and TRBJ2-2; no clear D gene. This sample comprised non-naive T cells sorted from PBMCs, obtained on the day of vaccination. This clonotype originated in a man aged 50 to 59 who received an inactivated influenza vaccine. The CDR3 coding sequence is TGTGCCAGCAACCTCGGCGTCTCGTCCGGGGAGCTGTTTTTT. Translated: CASNLGVSSGELFF.